A selection of T cell receptor beta chains follows, all from one sample in a study of vaccination effects on CD4 cells after COVID-19. What these receptors recognize is not known. Repertoires were generated with immunoSEQ multiplex PCR, while TCRdb's copy carries only in-frame clones and drops some. The repertoire holds tens of thousands of clones, with around 69% as singletons. Sequenced material: CD4+ T cells from PBMCs cultured with HCoV-229E spike peptides, taken after COVID-19 vaccination. The receptors here all came from a human donor who received a COVID-19 vaccine. The CDR3 runs from the conserved cysteine through the conserved F or W. A D gene is named only where the DNA matches it firmly. The size entry is marked missing in some rows and otherwise reads once, few, many or a size class.

CASSFTGGSYNSPLHF TGTGCCAGCAGCTTCACAGGGGGTTCCTATAATTCACCCCTCCACTTT 16 TRBD1 TRBJ1-6 TRBV7-2 -
CASSFDRLGGYTF TGTGCCAGCAGCTTTGATCGTCTCGGCGGCTACACCTTC 13 - TRBJ1-2 TRBV13 -
CASSPSGSADTQYF TGTGCCAGCAGCCCTAGCGGGAGTGCAGATACGCAGTATTTT 14 TRBD2 TRBJ2-3 TRBV7-9 -
CATSETGGRNQPQHF TGTGCCACCAGTGAGACAGGGGGACGCAATCAGCCCCAGCATTTT 15 TRBD1 TRBJ1-5 TRBV24-1 few
CASSRSGQGNEKLFF TGTGCCAGTAGTCGTTCCGGACAGGGAAATGAAAAACTGTTTTTT 15 TRBD1 TRBJ1-4 TRBV19 -
CAISERVVSGGAFQYF TGTGCCATCAGTGAGAGGGTTGTTAGCGGGGGGGCCTTTCAGTACTTC 16 TRBD2 TRBJ2-4 TRBV10-3 -
CASKTGQGWFYGYTF TGTGCCAGTAAAACGGGACAGGGGTGGTTCTATGGCTACACCTTC 15 TRBD1 TRBJ1-2 TRBV19 few
CASSIWTGATNEKLFF TGTGCCAGTAGTATTTGGACGGGAGCAACTAATGAAAAACTGTTTTTT 16 - TRBJ1-4 TRBV19 -
CASKRSGSFNEKTEAFF TGTGCCAGCAAAAGATCGGGGTCGTTTAACGAAAAGACTGAAGCTTTCTTT 17 - TRBJ1-1 TRBV2 -
CASSLKTEGSYGYTF TGTGCCAGCAGCTTAAAAACAGAAGGAAGCTATGGCTACACCTTC 15 - TRBJ1-2 TRBV11-1 -
CASSLAGERYYGYTF TGTGCCAGCAGCTTAGCAGGGGAGCGATACTATGGCTACACCTTC 15 - TRBJ1-2 TRBV11-1 few
CASSRGESRTAGYTF TGTGCCAGCAGCCGCGGCGAAAGTCGAACAGCCGGCTACACCTTC 15 - TRBJ1-2 TRBV7-9 -
CASGSGNSGNTIYF TGTGCTAGTGGTTCCGGGAACTCTGGAAACACCATATATTTT 14 - TRBJ1-3 TRBV12-5 -
CASSLGRRVYEKLFF TGCGCCAGCAGCCTCGGGCGCAGGGTATATGAAAAACTGTTTTTT 15 - TRBJ1-4 TRBV5-1 -
CASSLTEGSGNTIYF TGCGCCAGCAGCTTGACGGAGGGATCTGGAAACACCATATATTTT 15 - TRBJ1-3 TRBV5-1 once
CASSLTRDRPYNEQFF TGTGCCAGCAGCTTAACTAGGGACAGACCCTACAATGAGCAGTTCTTC 16 TRBD1 TRBJ2-1 TRBV7-3 -
CASSSPGQGYGYTF TGTGCCAGCAGTTCTCCGGGACAGGGCTATGGCTACACCTTC 14 TRBD1 TRBJ1-2 TRBV6-5 -
CSARGLAPAFF TGCAGTGCTAGAGGTTTGGCCCCAGCTTTCTTT 11 - TRBJ1-1 TRBV20-1 few
CASSYDLLAGGWQETQYF TGTGCCAGCAGTTACGATCTACTAGCGGGGGGCTGGCAAGAGACCCAGTACTTC 18 TRBD2 TRBJ2-5 TRBV6-2/TRBV6-3 -
CATSRDLDSGEKLFF TGTGCCACCAGCAGAGACCTCGACTCGGGCGAAAAACTGTTTTTT 15 - TRBJ1-4 TRBV15 -
CASSLARDGGFRAQHF TGTGCCAGCAGCTTAGCGCGGGACGGAGGGTTCAGGGCCCAGCATTTT 16 - TRBJ1-5 TRBV7-8 -
CASSQRGGGETQYF TGTGCCAGCAGCCAGCGGGGGGGCGGGGAGACCCAGTACTTC 14 TRBD2 TRBJ2-5 TRBV3-1/TRBV3-2 -
CASSTDRVTEAFF TGTGCCAGCAGTACGGACAGGGTCACTGAAGCTTTCTTT 13 TRBD1 TRBJ1-1 TRBV28 few
CASSFGLAGDTGELFF TGTGCCAGTAGTTTCGGACTAGCGGGGGACACCGGGGAGCTGTTTTTT 16 TRBD2 TRBJ2-2 TRBV19 few
CASSYLTSGGGEQFF TGTGCCAGCAGTTACCTGACTAGCGGGGGCGGTGAGCAGTTCTTC 15 TRBD2 TRBJ2-1 TRBV6-2/TRBV6-3 -
CASSPLEQGVSPLHF TGTGCCAGCTCACCACTGGAACAGGGGGTCTCACCCCTCCACTTT 15 TRBD1 TRBJ1-6 TRBV18 -
CASSRNAGTADNTEAFF TGTGCCAGCTCACGCAACGCGGGGACAGCCGATAACACTGAAGCTTTCTTT 17 TRBD1 TRBJ1-1 TRBV18 many
CASSQVGGSNTEAFF TGTGCCAGCAGCCAAGTAGGAGGGAGCAACACTGAAGCTTTCTTT 15 - TRBJ1-1 TRBV3-1/TRBV3-2 -
CASSENREKLFF TGTGCCAGCTCAGAGAACAGGGAAAAACTGTTTTTT 12 - TRBJ1-4 TRBV18 few
CASSLGGSNQPQHF TGTGCCAGCAGTTTAGGGGGTAGCAATCAGCCCCAGCATTTT 14 - TRBJ1-5 TRBV28 few
CASSPQGANSPLHF TGTGCCAGCTCACCACAGGGCGCCAATTCACCCCTCCACTTT 14 - TRBJ1-6 TRBV18 few
CASKTRDTGNTEAFF TGTGCCAGCAAGACTCGGGATACAGGTAACACTGAAGCTTTCTTT 15 - TRBJ1-1 TRBV6-5 few
CASSLKADWYYGYTF TGTGCCAGCAGCTTAAAGGCGGATTGGTACTATGGCTACACCTTC 15 - TRBJ1-2 TRBV7-8 few
CASSQDLTATNYGYTF TGTGCCAGCAGCCAAGATCTAACGGCAACTAACTATGGCTACACCTTC 16 - TRBJ1-2 TRBV14 -
CASSPVAVRANTGELFF TGTGCCAGCAGCCCAGTGGCGGTCAGGGCAAACACCGGGGAGCTGTTTTTT 17 - TRBJ2-2 TRBV7-2 -
CASRPTQGAYGYTF TGTGCCAGCAGACCAACACAGGGTGCCTATGGCTACACCTTC 14 - TRBJ1-2 TRBV6-5 -
CATSTQGGNQPQHF TGTGCCACCTCCACACAGGGGGGCAATCAGCCCCAGCATTTT 14 TRBD1 TRBJ1-5 TRBV10-3 -
CASSPLGTGELFF TGCGCCAGCAGCCCGCTAGGGACCGGGGAGCTGTTTTTT 13 - TRBJ2-2 TRBV5-1 -
CASSFFRDSNQPQHF TGTGCCAGCAGCTTTTTCAGGGATAGCAATCAGCCCCAGCATTTT 15 - TRBJ1-5 TRBV7-2 few
CASSSEVVATDTQYF TGTGCCAGCTCATCCGAAGTGGTAGCCACAGATACGCAGTATTTT 15 - TRBJ2-3 TRBV18 few
CASSESRVGTQYF TGTGCCAGCAGTGAATCACGGGTGGGGACCCAGTACTTC 13 - TRBJ2-5 TRBV2 few
CASSFGGEGNTIYF TGTGCCAGCAGCTTTGGAGGCGAAGGAAACACCATATATTTT 14 - TRBJ1-3 TRBV7-9 -
CASRHRQALYQPQHF - 15 - TRBJ1-5 TRBV6-5 -
CASSPDGDYGYTF TGCGCCAGCAGCCCGGACGGAGACTATGGCTACACCTTC 13 - TRBJ1-2 TRBV5-1 -
CASSTPTGGNYGYTF TGTGCCAGCAGTACCCCGACAGGGGGAAACTATGGCTACACCTTC 15 TRBD1 TRBJ1-2 TRBV28 few
CASSLKGGPNSPLHF TGTGCCAGCAGCTTAAAGGGTGGGCCTAATTCACCCCTCCACTTT 15 - TRBJ1-6 TRBV7-9 few
CASSLSPTPGELFF TGTGCCAGCAGCTTAAGCCCCACCCCCGGGGAGCTGTTTTTT 14 - TRBJ2-2 TRBV7-3 few
CSASSGITGELFF TGCAGTGCTAGTTCCGGGATCACCGGGGAGCTGTTTTTT 13 - TRBJ2-2 TRBV20-1 -
CASSLWGGPSNQPQHF TGTGCCAGCAGCCTTTGGGGGGGGCCTAGCAATCAGCCCCAGCATTTT 16 - TRBJ1-5 TRBV21-1 -
CASSSGGYSDTQYF TGCGCCAGCAGCTCCGGGGGTTACTCAGATACGCAGTATTTT 14 - TRBJ2-3 TRBV5-1 -
CASSPYPGQETQYF TGCGCCAGCAGCCCGTACCCGGGACAAGAGACCCAGTACTTC 14 - TRBJ2-5 TRBV5-1 -
CASSFNEGTGELFF TGTGCCAGCAGCTTTAATGAGGGTACCGGGGAGCTGTTTTTT 14 - TRBJ2-2 TRBV7-2 -
CASSIREGGNQPQHF TGTGCCAGTAGTATCAGAGAAGGCGGCAATCAGCCCCAGCATTTT 15 - TRBJ1-5 TRBV19 -
CASSWGGKKLFF TGTGCCAGCAGTTGGGGGGGCAAAAAACTGTTTTTT 12 - TRBJ1-4 TRBV12-3/TRBV12-4 -
CATRSTTGANNEQFF TGTGCCACCAGATCTACGACAGGCGCAAACAATGAGCAGTTCTTC 15 - TRBJ2-1 TRBV24-1 -
CASKTTGMGGYTF TGTGCCAGTAAAACGACAGGAATGGGGGGCTACACCTTC 13 - TRBJ1-2 TRBV19 -
CASKVGQGAEGYTF TGTGCCAGCAAGGTGGGACAGGGGGCGGAAGGCTACACCTTC 14 TRBD1 TRBJ1-2 TRBV2 few
CASSPGGRPTEAFF TGTGCCAGCAGCCCCGGTGGGAGGCCCACTGAAGCTTTCTTT 14 - TRBJ1-1 TRBV7-8 -
CAWMGQGNTEAFF TGTGCCTGGATGGGGCAGGGGAACACTGAAGCTTTCTTT 13 - TRBJ1-1 TRBV30 -
CSASPYVEGMNTEAFF TGCAGTGCTAGTCCCTATGTGGAGGGTATGAACACTGAAGCTTTCTTT 16 - TRBJ1-1 TRBV20-1 few